This TCR beta chain stems from a study of T cell responses to AZD1222 COVID-19 vaccine. Whole-study results and caveats: The study identified only a handful of AZD1222 recipients as seropositive at baseline. Variant regions that are unmutated are reportedly the target of nearly half of spike-specific TCRs. Receipt of two AZD1222 doses was followed by a rise in Spike-specific TCR breadth and depth.

Germline lookup yields CDR1 SGHDT and CDR2 YYEEEE. Trimming removed 0 bases from V and 5 bases from J; junction bases left unmatched: 0. The CDR3 is 13 residues long. A remark on this clone: Antigen: not known.

The assay was immunoSEQ multiplex PCR, and TCRdb's table has in-frame clones only and misses some. In the table there are about 98,000 clones, about 90% of which are singletons. The material sequenced was peripheral blood, taken on day 0 of MenACWY control vaccination. The clonotype comes from an adult in good health. The chain carries TRBV5-6 and TRBJ1-1; 8 bases are a match to TRBD1. The CDR3 bases are TGTGCCAGCAGCTTGGGGACAGGGACTGAAGCTTTCTTT. It codes for CASSLGTGTEAFF. The entire variable domain, with the rest obtained from reference TRBV5-6 and TRBJ1-1, is as follows: DAGVTQSPTHLIKTRGQQVTLRCSPKSGHDTVSWYQQALGQGPQFIFQYYEEEERQRGNFPDRFSGHQFPNYSSELNVNALLLGDSALYLCASSLGTGTEAFFGQGTRLTVV.